This paragraph covers one T cell receptor beta chain sequence. Its matching antigen is unknown. The PCR had 60 Vbeta and 13 Jbeta primers. Profiling relied on immunoSEQ multiplex PCR, and the TCRdb table lists in-frame clones only, not all of them. The table has 90,000 to 150,000 clones, about 85% seen once. The data originate from a study of cytomegalovirus exposure and HLA in healthy donors. Findings and caveats of the study: Most CMV-associated TCR beta chains were later found to appear HLA-restricted. According to the study, roughly 160 TCR beta chains were cytomegalovirus-associated. The availability of immune exposure information extended only to CMV serostatus. Several of the most significant clusters were apparently associated with common viral pathogens in a later analysis.

Sequencing was performed on PBMCs. This receptor was identified in a man aged 45-65 years in good health and CMV-seronegative.

In DNA, the CDR3 is TGTGCCAGCAGCTTCAGGGGAAACACTGAAGCTTTCTTT. Encoded protein: CASSFRGNTEAFF. This chain joins TRBV7-3 and TRBJ1-1; D is possibly TRBD1 (6 bases). This CDR3 comprises 13 residues. From germline, CDR1 is SGHTA and CDR2 FQGTGA. Trimming pared 3 bases from V and 2 bases from J, leaving 7 bases between.